This T cell receptor (beta chain) was captured in a study of blood T cell repertoires in COVID-19. The wider study: Specimens from acute and convalescent COVID-19 originated in the United States, Italy and Spain. PBMCs, B-cell-depleted T cells, or T cells were the source of the cDNA or gDNA that made up the material.

Regarding this clone: As the CDR3 is not closed by the conserved phenylalanine or tryptophan, this likely results from a read error. Because the CDR3's place on the DNA is in doubt, the DNA is left out and the CDR3 is given as listed by TCRdb.

Source study methods: Reference gene primer amplification gave nucleated cell count estimates. Repertoires were generated with immunoSEQ multiplex PCR, while TCRdb's copy carries only in-frame clones and drops some. The D gene and trimming were derived from the DNA, and the V and J assignments and clone size from that table. The table includes about 120,000 clones, about 80% detected once. Ends included, the CDR3 has 10 residues. The germline CDR1 and CDR2 sequences are MGHDK and SYGVNS. Sequencing was carried out using peripheral blood. This sequence was found in a woman aged 40 to 50 with acute or convalescent COVID-19. The gene calls are TRBV25-1 and TRBJ1-3. CDR3 region: CASSVPPLGR.